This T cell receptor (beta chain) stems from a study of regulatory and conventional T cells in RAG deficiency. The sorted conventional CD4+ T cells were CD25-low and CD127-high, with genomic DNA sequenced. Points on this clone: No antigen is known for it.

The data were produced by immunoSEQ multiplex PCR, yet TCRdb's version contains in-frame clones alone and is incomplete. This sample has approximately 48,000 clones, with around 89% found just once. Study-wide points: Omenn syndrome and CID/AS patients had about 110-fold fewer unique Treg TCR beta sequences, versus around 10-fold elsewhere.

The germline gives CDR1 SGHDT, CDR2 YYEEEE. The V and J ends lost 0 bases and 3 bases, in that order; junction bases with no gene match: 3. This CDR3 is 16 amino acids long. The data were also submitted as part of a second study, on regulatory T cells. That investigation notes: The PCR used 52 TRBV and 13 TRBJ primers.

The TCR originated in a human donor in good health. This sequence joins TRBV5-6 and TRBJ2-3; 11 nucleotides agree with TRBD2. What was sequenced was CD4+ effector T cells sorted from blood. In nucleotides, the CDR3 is TGTGCCAGCAGCTTGGGGCTAGCGGGAGGAACAGATACGCAGTATTTT. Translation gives CASSLGLAGGTDTQYF.